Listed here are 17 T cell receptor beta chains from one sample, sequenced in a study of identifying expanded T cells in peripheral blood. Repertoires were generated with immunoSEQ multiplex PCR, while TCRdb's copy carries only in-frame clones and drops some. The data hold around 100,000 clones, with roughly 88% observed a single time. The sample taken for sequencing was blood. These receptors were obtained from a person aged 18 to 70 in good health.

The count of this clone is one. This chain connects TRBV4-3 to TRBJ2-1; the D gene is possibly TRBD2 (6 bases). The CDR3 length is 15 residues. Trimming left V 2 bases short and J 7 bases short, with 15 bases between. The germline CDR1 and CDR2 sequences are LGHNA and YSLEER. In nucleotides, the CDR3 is TGCGCCAGCAGCCAACCCTCAGGCGGGGTTAATGAGCAGTTCTTC. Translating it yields CASSQPSGGVNEQFF.

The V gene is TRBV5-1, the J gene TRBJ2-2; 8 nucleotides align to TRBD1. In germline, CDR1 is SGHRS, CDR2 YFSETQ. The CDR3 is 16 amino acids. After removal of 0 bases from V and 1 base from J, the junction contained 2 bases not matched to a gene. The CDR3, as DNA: TGCGCCAGCAGCTTGGTCGGACAGGGGAACACCGGGGAGCTGTTTTTT. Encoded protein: CASSLVGQGNTGELFF.

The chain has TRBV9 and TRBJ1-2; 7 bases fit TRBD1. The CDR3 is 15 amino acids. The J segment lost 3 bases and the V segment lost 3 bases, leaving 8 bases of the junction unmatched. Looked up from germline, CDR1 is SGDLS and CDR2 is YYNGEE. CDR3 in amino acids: CASSGGQSDYYGYTF. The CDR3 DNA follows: TGTGCCAGCAGCGGGGGACAGAGTGATTACTATGGCTACACCTTC.

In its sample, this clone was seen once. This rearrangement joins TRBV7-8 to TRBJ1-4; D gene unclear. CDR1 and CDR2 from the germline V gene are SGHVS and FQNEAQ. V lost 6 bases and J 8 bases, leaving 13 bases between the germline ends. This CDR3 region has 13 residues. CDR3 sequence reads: CASRSPPREKLFF. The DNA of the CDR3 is TGTGCCAGCAGATCGCCCCCAAGGGAAAAACTGTTTTTT.

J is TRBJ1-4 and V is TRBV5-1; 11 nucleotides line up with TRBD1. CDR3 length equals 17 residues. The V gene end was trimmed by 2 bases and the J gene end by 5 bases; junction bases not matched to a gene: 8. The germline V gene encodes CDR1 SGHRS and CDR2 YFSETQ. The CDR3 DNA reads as TGCGCCAGCAGCTTTGGACAGGGGGCTGGAGTGAATGAAAAACTGTTTTTT. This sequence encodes CASSFGQGAGVNEKLFF. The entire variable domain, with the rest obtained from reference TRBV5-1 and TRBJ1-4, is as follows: KAGVTQTPRYLIKTRGQQVTLSCSPISGHRSVSWYQQTPGQGLQFLFEYFSETQRNKGNFPGRFSGRQFSNSRSEMNVSTLELGDSALYLCASSFGQGAGVNEKLFFGSGTQLSVL.

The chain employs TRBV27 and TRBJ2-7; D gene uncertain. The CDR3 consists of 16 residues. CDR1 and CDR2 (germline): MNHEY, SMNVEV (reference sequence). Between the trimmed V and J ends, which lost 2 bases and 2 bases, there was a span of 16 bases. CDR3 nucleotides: TGTGCCAGCAGTTTAACCCTAAGGGTCTCCCCCTACGAGCAGTACTTC. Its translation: CASSLTLRVSPYEQYF.

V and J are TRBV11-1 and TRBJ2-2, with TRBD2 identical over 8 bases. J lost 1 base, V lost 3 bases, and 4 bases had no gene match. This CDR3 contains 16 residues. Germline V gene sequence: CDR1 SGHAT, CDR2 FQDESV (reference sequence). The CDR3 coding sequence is TGTGCCAGCAGCTTCCTCGCGGGGGGGAACACCGGGGAGCTGTTTTTT. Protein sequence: CASSFLAGGNTGELFF.

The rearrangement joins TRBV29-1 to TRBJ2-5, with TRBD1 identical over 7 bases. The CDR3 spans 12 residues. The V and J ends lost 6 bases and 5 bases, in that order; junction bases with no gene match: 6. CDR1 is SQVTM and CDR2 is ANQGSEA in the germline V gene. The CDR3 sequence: CSVGQAGETQYF. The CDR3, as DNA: TGCAGCGTAGGACAGGCTGGGGAGACCCAGTACTTC.

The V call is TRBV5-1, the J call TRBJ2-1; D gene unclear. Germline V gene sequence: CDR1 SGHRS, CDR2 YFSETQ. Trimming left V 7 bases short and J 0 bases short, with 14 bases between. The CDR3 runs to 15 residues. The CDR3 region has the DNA TGCGCCAGCGGGTCCGGGTCGGGCTCCTACAATGAGCAGTTCTTC. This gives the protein CASGSGSGSYNEQFF.

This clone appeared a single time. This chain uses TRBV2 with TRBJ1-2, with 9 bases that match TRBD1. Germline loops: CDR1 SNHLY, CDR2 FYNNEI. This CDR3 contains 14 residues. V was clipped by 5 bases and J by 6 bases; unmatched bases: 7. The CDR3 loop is CASSSRTGVDGYTF. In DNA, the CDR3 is TGTGCCAGCAGTTCACGGACAGGGGTTGATGGCTACACCTTC. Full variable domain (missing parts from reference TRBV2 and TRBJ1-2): EPEVTQTPSHQVTQMGQEVILRCVPISNHLYFYWYRQILGQKVEFLVSFYNNEISEKSEIFDDQFSVERPDGSNFTLKIRSTKLEDSAMYFCASSSRTGVDGYTFGSGTRLTVV.

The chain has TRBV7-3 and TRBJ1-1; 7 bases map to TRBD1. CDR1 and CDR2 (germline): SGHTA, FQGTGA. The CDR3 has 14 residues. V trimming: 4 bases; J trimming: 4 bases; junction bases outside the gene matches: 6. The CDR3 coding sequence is TGTGCCAGCAGCTCTCAGGGGGTGTTCACTGAAGCTTTCTTT. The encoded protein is CASSSQGVFTEAFF.

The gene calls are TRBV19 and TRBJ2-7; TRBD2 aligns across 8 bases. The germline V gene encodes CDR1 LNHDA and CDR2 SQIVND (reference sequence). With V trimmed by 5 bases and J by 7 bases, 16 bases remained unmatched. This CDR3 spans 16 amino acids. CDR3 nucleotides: TGTGCCAGTAGTTTTGTCGGCGGGGGGCCCCTCGGGGAGCAGTACTTC. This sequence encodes CASSFVGGGPLGEQYF.

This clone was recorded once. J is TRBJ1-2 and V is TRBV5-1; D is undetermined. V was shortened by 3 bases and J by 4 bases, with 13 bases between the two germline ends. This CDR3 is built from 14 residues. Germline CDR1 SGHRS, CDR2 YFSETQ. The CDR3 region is CASSSNGVPYGYTF. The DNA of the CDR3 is TGCGCCAGCAGCTCCAATGGGGTTCCCTATGGCTACACCTTC.

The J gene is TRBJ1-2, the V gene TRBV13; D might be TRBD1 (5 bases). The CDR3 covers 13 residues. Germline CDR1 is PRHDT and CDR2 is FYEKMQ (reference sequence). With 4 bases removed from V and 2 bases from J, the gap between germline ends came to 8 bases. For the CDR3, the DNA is TGTGCCAGCAGCTCCGAGGGGAACTATGGCTACACCTTC. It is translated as CASSSEGNYGYTF.

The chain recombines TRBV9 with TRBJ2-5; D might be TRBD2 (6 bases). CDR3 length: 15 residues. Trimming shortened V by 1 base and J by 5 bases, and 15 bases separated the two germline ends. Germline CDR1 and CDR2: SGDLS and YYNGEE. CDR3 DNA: TGTGCCAGCAGCGTATCCCCTAGCGACCGGGAGACCCAGTACTTC. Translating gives CASSVSPSDRETQYF.

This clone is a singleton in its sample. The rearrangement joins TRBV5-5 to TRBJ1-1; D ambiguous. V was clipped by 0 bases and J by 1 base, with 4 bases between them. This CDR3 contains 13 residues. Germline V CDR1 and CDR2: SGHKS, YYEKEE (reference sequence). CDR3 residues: CASSLVANTEAFF. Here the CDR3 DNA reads TGTGCCAGCAGCTTGGTTGCGAACACTGAAGCTTTCTTT.

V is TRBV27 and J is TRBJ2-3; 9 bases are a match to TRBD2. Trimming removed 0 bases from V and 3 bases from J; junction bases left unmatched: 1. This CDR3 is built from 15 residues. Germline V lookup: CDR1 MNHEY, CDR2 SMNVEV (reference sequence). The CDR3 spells CASSLSSGGTDTQYF. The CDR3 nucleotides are TGTGCCAGCAGTTTATCTAGCGGGGGAACAGATACGCAGTATTTT.